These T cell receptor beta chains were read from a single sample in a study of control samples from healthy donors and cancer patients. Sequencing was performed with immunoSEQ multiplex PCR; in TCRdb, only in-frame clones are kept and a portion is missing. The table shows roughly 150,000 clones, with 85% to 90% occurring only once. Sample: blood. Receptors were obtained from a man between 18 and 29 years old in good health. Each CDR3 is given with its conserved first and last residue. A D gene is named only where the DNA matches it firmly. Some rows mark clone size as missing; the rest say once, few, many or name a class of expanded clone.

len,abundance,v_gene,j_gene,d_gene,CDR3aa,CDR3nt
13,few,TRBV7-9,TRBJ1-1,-,CASSLIKNTEAFF,TGTGCCAGCAGCTTAATAAAGAACACTGAAGCTTTCTTT
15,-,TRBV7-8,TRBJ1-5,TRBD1,CASSGQVGSNQPQHF,TGTGCCAGCAGCGGACAGGTCGGAAGCAATCAGCCCCAGCATTTT
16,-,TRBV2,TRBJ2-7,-,CASSEARASSTYEQYF,TGTGCCAGCAGTGAAGCGAGGGCTAGCAGTACCTACGAGCAGTACTTC
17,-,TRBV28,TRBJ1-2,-,CASSFHRDSTANYGYTF,TGTGCCAGCAGTTTCCACAGGGATTCTACAGCTAACTATGGCTACACCTTC
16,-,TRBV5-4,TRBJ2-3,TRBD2,CASSFSGLAASDTQYF,TGTGCCAGCAGCTTTTCCGGTCTAGCGGCCTCTGATACGCAGTATTTT
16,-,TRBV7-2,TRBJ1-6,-,CASSPSGAFGNSPLHF,TGTGCCAGCAGCCCATCAGGGGCCTTTGGGAATTCACCCCTCCACTTT
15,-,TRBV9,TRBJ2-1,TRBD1,CASSVAGGLNNEQFF,TGTGCCAGCAGCGTAGCAGGGGGTCTCAACAATGAGCAGTTCTTC
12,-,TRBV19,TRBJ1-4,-,CATRDGYEKLFF,TGTGCCACTAGGGACGGATATGAAAAACTGTTTTTT
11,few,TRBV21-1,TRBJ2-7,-,CAQTRENEQYF,TGTGCCCAAACGAGAGAGAACGAGCAGTACTTC
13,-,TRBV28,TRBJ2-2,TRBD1,CATRTGGIGELFF,TGTGCCACACGGACAGGGGGCATCGGGGAGCTGTTTTTT
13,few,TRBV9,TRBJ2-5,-,CASSGRDQETQYF,TGTGCCAGCAGCGGAAGGGACCAAGAGACCCAGTACTTC
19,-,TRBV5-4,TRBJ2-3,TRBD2,CASSPPGFAGGRSTDTQYF,TGTGCCAGCAGCCCCCCGGGGTTTGCGGGGGGCCGAAGCACAGATACGCAGTATTTT
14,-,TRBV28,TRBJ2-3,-,CASSLTTSTDTQYF,TGTGCCAGCAGTTTAACCACGTCCACAGATACGCAGTATTTT
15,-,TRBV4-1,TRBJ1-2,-,CASSQEWGVDYGYTF,TGCGCCAGCAGCCAAGAATGGGGGGTAGACTATGGCTACACCTTC
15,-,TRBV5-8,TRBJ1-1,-,CASSYGPGRGTEAFF,TGTGCCAGCAGCTACGGCCCGGGCAGGGGCACTGAAGCTTTCTTT
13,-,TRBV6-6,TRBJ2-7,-,CASSYSPDYEQYF,TGTGCCAGCAGTTACTCTCCAGACTACGAGCAGTACTTC
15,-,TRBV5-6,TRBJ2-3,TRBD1,CASSSTGTGKDTQYF,TGTGCCAGCAGCAGTACCGGGACAGGGAAGGATACGCAGTATTTT
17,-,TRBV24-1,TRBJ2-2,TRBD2,CATSDRTSRNPTGELFF,TGTGCCACCAGTGACCGGACTAGCCGAAACCCCACCGGGGAGCTGTTTTTT
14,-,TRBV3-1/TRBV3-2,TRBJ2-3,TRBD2,CASSPGGGPDTQYF,TGTGCCAGCAGCCCGGGGGGGGGTCCAGATACGCAGTATTTT
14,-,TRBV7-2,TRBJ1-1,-,CASSLRRENTEAFF,TGTGCCAGCAGCTTAAGGCGGGAGAACACTGAAGCTTTCTTT
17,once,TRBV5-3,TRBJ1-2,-,CARSLLAPGERQRGYTF,TGTGCCAGAAGCTTGTTGGCCCCGGGGGAGCGGCAAAGAGGCTACACCTTC
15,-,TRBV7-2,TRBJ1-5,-,CASSLDTLSNQPQHF,TGTGCCAGCAGCCTCGACACCCTTAGCAATCAGCCCCAGCATTTT
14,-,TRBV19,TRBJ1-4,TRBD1,CASTPTGKGEKLFF,TGTGCCAGTACCCCGACAGGGAAGGGAGAAAAACTGTTTTTT
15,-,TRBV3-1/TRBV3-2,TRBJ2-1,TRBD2,CASSQDSGSYNEQFF,TGTGCCAGCAGCCAAGATAGCGGGTCCTACAATGAGCAGTTCTTC
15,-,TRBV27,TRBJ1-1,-,CASSLWGRMNTEAFF,TGTGCCAGCAGTTTATGGGGCAGGATGAACACTGAAGCTTTCTTT
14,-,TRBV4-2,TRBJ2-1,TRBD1,CASSQGPGGYEQFF,TGTGCCAGCAGCCAAGGCCCAGGGGGCTATGAGCAGTTCTTC
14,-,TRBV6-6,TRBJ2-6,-,CASRGGTGANVLTF,TGTGCCAGCAGGGGGGGTACCGGGGCCAACGTCCTGACTTTC
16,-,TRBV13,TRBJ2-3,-,CASSLAGGLVTDTQYF,TGTGCCAGCAGCTTAGCGGGGGGCCTAGTCACAGATACGCAGTATTTT
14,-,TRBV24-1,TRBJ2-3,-,CATSDYRPTDTQYF,TGTGCCACCAGTGACTACAGACCCACAGATACGCAGTATTTT
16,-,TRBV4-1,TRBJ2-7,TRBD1,CASSQDRGTGVYEQYF,TGCGCCAGCAGCCAAGATAGAGGGACAGGGGTCTACGAGCAGTACTTC
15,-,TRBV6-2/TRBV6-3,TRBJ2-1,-,CASSYPGTGGYEQFF,TGTGCCAGCAGTTACCCCGGAACAGGTGGTTATGAGCAGTTCTTC
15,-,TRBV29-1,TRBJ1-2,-,CSVAFRGAENYGYTF,TGCAGCGTCGCCTTCCGCGGAGCAGAGAACTATGGCTACACCTTC
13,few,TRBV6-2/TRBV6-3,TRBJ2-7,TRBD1,CASSPDRTYEQYF,TGTGCCAGCAGTCCGGACAGGACCTACGAGCAGTACTTC
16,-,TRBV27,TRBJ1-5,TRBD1,CASSPYGQGKNQPQHF,TGTGCCAGCAGTCCATATGGACAGGGGAAAAATCAGCCCCAGCATTTT
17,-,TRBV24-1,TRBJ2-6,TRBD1,CATSDRTGGAGANVLTF,TGTGCCACCAGTGATCGGACAGGGGGCGCTGGGGCCAACGTCCTGACTTTC
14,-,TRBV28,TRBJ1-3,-,CASSRPRAGNTIYF,TGTGCCAGCAGCCGACCAAGGGCTGGAAACACCATATATTTT
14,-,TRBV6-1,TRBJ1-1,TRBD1,CASSDVLVRGRAFF,TGTGCCAGCAGTGATGTACTTGTCAGGGGGCGAGCTTTCTTT